One sample yielded the 14 T cell receptor beta chains listed below, sequenced in a study of OX40 agonist ivuxolimab in advanced cancers. TCRdb's copy holds only in-frame clones and misses some; the assay was immunoSEQ multiplex PCR. The sample has roughly 50,000 clones, 90% to 95% seen once; the top ten hold about 12%. Here the sequenced sample was CD4+ or CD8+ T cells sorted from blood, taken in a trial of the OX40 agonist ivuxolimab. The receptors derive from an adult with an advanced solid tumor such as melanoma, head and neck, liver or kidney cancer.

V and J are TRBV5-4 and TRBJ1-2; D might be TRBD1 (5 bases). The CDR3 is 16 residues long. Germline loops: CDR1 SGHNT, CDR2 YYREEE (reference sequence). The V gene lost 4 bases and the J gene lost 5 bases, with 21 bases spanning the gap. The chain's CDR3 is CASSQEYGVGAYGYTF. The CDR3 DNA is TGTGCCAGCAGCCAAGAGTACGGGGTAGGGGCTTATGGCTACACCTTC.

The J gene is TRBJ2-1, the V gene TRBV20-1; D ambiguous. This CDR3 has 10 residues. V gave up 4 bases and J gave up 8 bases, with 6 bases separating them. Germline CDR1 and CDR2: DFQATT and SNEGSKA (reference sequence). CDR3 coding DNA: TGCAGTGCTAAACGGGATGAGCAGTTCTTC. Translating gives CSAKRDEQFF.

V and J are TRBV2 and TRBJ2-7; 7 bases fit TRBD1. V lost 5 bases and J lost 6; bases outside the gene matches: 4. Germline-derived CDR1 and CDR2 are SNHLY and FYNNEI. There are 12 residues in the CDR3. CDR3 sequence: CASSKQGSEQYF. The CDR3 bases are TGTGCCAGCAGTAAACAGGGGTCCGAGCAGTACTTC.

CDR3 region: CASSLTGSGNQPQHF. The CDR3 DNA sequence: TGTGCCAGCAGCTTGACAGGGAGTGGAAATCAGCCCCAGCATTTT. The chain has TRBV5-5 and TRBJ1-5; D possibly corresponds to TRBD1 (6 bases). Germline values: CDR1 SGHKS, CDR2 YYEKEE (reference sequence). This CDR3 comprises 15 residues. Trimming took 1 base from V and 4 from J, leaving 12 bases between them.

The chain uses TRBV19 and TRBJ2-3; 9 bases are a match to TRBD2. The CDR3 runs 15 residues. CDR1 and CDR2 from the germline V gene are LNHDA and SQIVND (reference sequence). V shed 5 bases, J shed 5 bases, and the junction held 8 bases outside the gene matches. This chain's CDR3 is CASSGGGGAGDTQYF. CDR3 bases: TGTGCCAGTAGTGGTGGCGGGGGGGCTGGAGATACGCAGTATTTT.

This clone was picked up one time. J is TRBJ2-1 and V is TRBV2, with TRBD2 as a possible D gene (5 bases). V was cut by 0 bases and J by 3 bases, with 15 bases left in between. In germline, CDR1 is SNHLY, CDR2 FYNNEI. CDR3 size: 17 residues. The CDR3 sequence: CASSEALRGWGYNEQFF. The DNA for the CDR3 is TGTGCCAGCAGTGAAGCGCTTCGCGGGTGGGGCTACAATGAGCAGTTCTTC.

The chain uses TRBV11-3 and TRBJ2-7; weak D call: TRBD1 (5 bases). Germline CDR1 is SGHNT and CDR2 is YENEEA. The ends were cut back, 5 bases at V and 0 bases at J, with 11 bases in the middle. This CDR3 has 14 residues. CDR3 loop: CASSQDRGSYEQYF. CDR3 DNA: TGTGCCAGCAGCCAAGACAGAGGCTCCTACGAGCAGTACTTC.

This clone has a single count. The chain combines TRBV5-6 with TRBJ2-7, with 9 bases that match TRBD1. This CDR3 has 12 residues. The germline V gene encodes CDR1 SGHDT and CDR2 YYEEEE. V shed 3 bases, J shed 13 bases, and the junction held 8 bases outside the gene matches. The CDR3 reads CASSSHTGGLYF. The CDR3, as DNA: TGTGCCAGCAGCTCCCACACAGGGGGCTTATACTTC.

This clone turned up a few times. This sequence joins TRBV18 and TRBJ1-2, with no clear D. The CDR3 is 14 residues long. Germline CDR1 is KGHSH and CDR2 is LQKENI. Trimming removed 8 bases at V and 4 bases at J, with 17 bases between. CDR3 DNA: TGTGCCAGCGGCGCTGGCGTAGAGTTCTATGGCTACACCTTC. Translating gives CASGAGVEFYGYTF. Together with reference TRBV18 and TRBJ1-2, the CDR3 gives the full variable domain: NAGVMQNPRHLVRRRGQEARLRCSPMKGHSHVYWYRQLPEEGLKFMVYLQKENIIDESGMPKERFSAEFPKEGPSILRIQQVVRGDSAAYFCASGAGVEFYGYTFGSGTRLTVV.

The V gene is TRBV10-1, the J gene TRBJ2-5; TRBD1 matches at 9 bases. The last part of the DNA fits TRBJ2-7 better; the J call may be wrong. CDR1 and CDR2 from the germline V gene are WNHNN and SYGVQD (reference sequence). The CDR3 is 14 residues long. The CDR3 protein is CASSDPGQGFEQYF. The DNA of the CDR3 is TGCGCCAGCAGTGACCCGGGACAGGGCTTCGAGCAGTACTTC.

The chain uses TRBV9 and TRBJ1-2; D call uncertain. Germline V gene sequence: CDR1 SGDLS, CDR2 YYNGEE. Trimming removed 0 bases from V and 6 bases from J, with 12 bases in between. This CDR3 region has 14 residues. CDR3 nucleotides: TGTGCCAGCAGCGTAGTCGAGGGAAGGCATGGCTACACCTTC. Its translation is CASSVVEGRHGYTF.

The CDR3: CASSSRLAQETQYF. As DNA, the CDR3 is TGCGCCAGCAGCTCCCGACTAGCACAAGAGACCCAGTACTTC. V is TRBV5-1 and J is TRBJ2-5; 7 nucleotides align to TRBD2. J gave up 2 bases and V 3 bases, and 4 bases lay outside the gene matches. This CDR3 is built from 14 residues. In germline, CDR1 is SGHRS, CDR2 YFSETQ.

This clone has only a few counts. The rearrangement uses TRBV11-3 and TRBJ2-3; a weak D match, TRBD1 (6 bases). CDR3 length equals 14 residues. CDR1 and CDR2 from the germline V gene are SGHNT and YENEEA. Trimming removed 5 bases at V and 1 base at J, with 10 bases between. The CDR3: CASSRGQRTDTQYF. In nucleotides, the CDR3 is TGTGCCAGCAGCCGGGGACAACGCACAGATACGCAGTATTTT.

This clone has just a few counts. The V call is TRBV11-2, the J call TRBJ2-3; 8 bases align to TRBD2. With V trimmed by 1 base and J by 1 base, 4 bases remained unmatched. This CDR3 has 16 residues. CDR1 is SGHAT and CDR2 is FQNNGV in the germline V gene. The CDR3 sequence is CASSLGAGGGTDTQYF. Written as DNA, the CDR3 is TGTGCCAGCAGCTTAGGTGCGGGGGGTGGCACAGATACGCAGTATTTT.